These 6 T cell receptor beta chains came from one sample sequenced in a study of OX40 agonist ivuxolimab in advanced cancers. Clones were sequenced by immunoSEQ multiplex PCR, and TCRdb holds only the in-frame ones, with some missing. This sample has 23,000 or so clones; 84% occur once, and the top ten carry around 15%. This sample comprised CD4+ or CD8+ T cells sorted from blood, obtained in a trial of the OX40 agonist ivuxolimab. The receptors were sampled from an adult with an advanced solid tumor such as melanoma, head and neck, liver or kidney cancer.

V gene TRBV19 combines with J gene TRBJ2-2; 8 positions agree with TRBD2. This CDR3 contains 17 residues. Germline CDR1 reads LNHDA; CDR2 reads SQIVND (reference sequence). V lost 5 bases, J lost 2 bases, and 10 bases stayed unmatched. CDR3 amino acids: CASSAKTGGGNTGELFF. CDR3 DNA: TGTGCCAGTAGTGCCAAAACCGGGGGGGGAAACACCGGGGAGCTGTTTTTT.

The CDR3, as DNA: TGTGCCAGCGGTCGAACGAGGTCCTACAATGAGCAGTTCTTC. Translating it yields CASGRTRSYNEQFF. This chain joins TRBV15 and TRBJ2-1; D gene unclear. Trimming removed 10 bases from V and 1 base from J, with 14 bases in between. Germline CDR1 is LNHNV and CDR2 is YYDKDF (reference sequence). CDR3 length equals 14 residues.

The CDR3 spells CASSRYQGGTEEQYF. The CDR3 DNA reads TGTGCCAGCAGTCGCTACCAGGGCGGGACAGAAGAGCAGTACTTC. The rearrangement uses TRBV6-1 and TRBJ2-7, with a weak D call TRBD1 (7 bases). The CDR3 contains 15 residues. V lost 5 bases, J lost 7 bases, and 21 bases lay in between. CDR1 and CDR2 from the germline V gene are MNHNS and SASEGT.

The CDR3 sequence is CASSIAGASGGDFTTDTQYF. The DNA for the CDR3 is TGTGCCAGTAGTATAGCTGGGGCTAGCGGGGGAGATTTCACCACAGATACGCAGTATTTT. The V call is TRBV19, the J call TRBJ2-3, with 10 bases matching TRBD2. CDR3 length equals 20 residues. With V trimmed by 1 base and J by 2 bases, 15 bases remained unmatched. Germline V gene data show CDR1 as LNHDA and CDR2 as SQIVND (reference sequence).

The CDR3 nucleotides are TGTGCCAGTAGAGGGGGGACCAACACCGGGGAGCTGTTTTTT. The encoded protein is CASRGGTNTGELFF. The chain carries TRBV19 and TRBJ2-2; D may correspond to TRBD1 or TRBD2 (6 bases each). CDR3 length equals 14 residues. Trimming removed 6 bases at V and 2 bases at J, with 10 bases between. Germline CDR1 reads LNHDA; CDR2 reads SQIVND (reference sequence).

The chain recombines TRBV27 with TRBJ1-4; unclear D gene. The ends were cut back, 8 bases at V and 3 bases at J, with 13 bases in the middle. Germline-derived CDR1 and CDR2 are MNHEY and SMNVEV (reference sequence). The CDR3 loop spans 14 amino acids. CDR3 in amino acids: CASSRGRANEKLFF. The CDR3 DNA sequence: TGTGCCAGCTCACGAGGGAGGGCTAATGAAAAACTGTTTTTT.